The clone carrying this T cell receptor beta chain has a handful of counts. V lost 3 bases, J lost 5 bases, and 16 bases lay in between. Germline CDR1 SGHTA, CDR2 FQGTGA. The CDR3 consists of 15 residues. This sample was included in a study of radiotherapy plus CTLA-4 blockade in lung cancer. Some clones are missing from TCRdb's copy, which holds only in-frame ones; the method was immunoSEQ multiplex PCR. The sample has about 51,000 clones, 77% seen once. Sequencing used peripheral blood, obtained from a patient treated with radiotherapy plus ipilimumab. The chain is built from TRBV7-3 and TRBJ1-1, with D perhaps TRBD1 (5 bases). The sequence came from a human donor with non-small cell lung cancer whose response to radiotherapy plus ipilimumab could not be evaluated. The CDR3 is CASSLDNSLWTEAFF. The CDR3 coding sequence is TGTGCCAGCAGCTTGGACAACTCTTTATGGACTGAAGCTTTCTTT. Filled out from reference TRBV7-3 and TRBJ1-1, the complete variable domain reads GAGVSQTPSNKVTEKGKYVELRCDPISGHTALYWYRQSLGQGPEFLIYFQGTGAADDSGLPNDRFFAVRPEGSVSTLKIQRTERGDSAVYLCASSLDNSLWTEAFFGQGTRLTVV.